The present T cell receptor beta chain was sequenced within a study of blood T cell repertoires in COVID-19. For the study at large: T cells, B-cell-depleted T cells, or PBMCs provided the cDNA or gDNA that served as material.

Repertoires were generated with immunoSEQ multiplex PCR, while TCRdb's copy carries only in-frame clones and drops some. The data hold a few hundred thousand clones, with 82% observed a single time. From germline, CDR1 is SGHDT and CDR2 YYEEEE. V trimming: 4 bases; J trimming: 6 bases; junction bases outside the gene matches: 7. The CDR3 has 14 residues. Followed over time, Seattle patients had been enrolled while infection was active. The sequencing input was peripheral blood. The receptor was derived from a woman older than 75 with COVID-19, enrolled during active disease. The V call is TRBV5-6, the J call TRBJ2-1; 7 bases align to TRBD1. CDR3 residues: CASSVTGSGNEQFF. CDR3 nucleotide sequence: TGTGCCAGCAGCGTGACAGGGTCGGGCAATGAGCAGTTCTTC.